This TCR beta chain was profiled in a study of T cell repertoires in ileal Crohn's disease. Study-level background: Thiopurines (around 11) or anti-TNF agents (roughly 18) were given postoperatively to about half. Study-wide points: Postoperative endoscopy occurred within one year, median approximately 6.8 months.

Described time point: neoterminal ileum biopsy at postoperative endoscopy, about 6 months after surgery. Eligibility required adulthood, ileal or ileocolonic Crohn's disease and indicated ileocolonic resection. Each sample's TCRB immunosequencing used around 0.5 micrograms of biopsy DNA. Profiling relied on immunoSEQ multiplex PCR, and the TCRdb table lists in-frame clones only, not all of them. This sample carries some 10,000 clones, 65% to 85% of them seen once, and the ten largest clones take about 15%. This clone was picked up one time. Its antigen is not known. With V trimmed by 4 bases and J by 1 base, 8 bases remained unmatched. CDR3 length: 16 amino acids. From germline, CDR1 is SGHRS and CDR2 YFSETQ.

This chain joins TRBV5-1 and TRBJ2-3; TRBD2 agrees at 8 bases. What was sequenced was ileal tissue. The sequence came from an adult with Crohn's disease. The DNA for the CDR3 is TGCGCCAGCAGCCTCTCGGGGGGGATCCGCACAGATACGCAGTATTTT. Protein sequence: CASSLSGGIRTDTQYF.